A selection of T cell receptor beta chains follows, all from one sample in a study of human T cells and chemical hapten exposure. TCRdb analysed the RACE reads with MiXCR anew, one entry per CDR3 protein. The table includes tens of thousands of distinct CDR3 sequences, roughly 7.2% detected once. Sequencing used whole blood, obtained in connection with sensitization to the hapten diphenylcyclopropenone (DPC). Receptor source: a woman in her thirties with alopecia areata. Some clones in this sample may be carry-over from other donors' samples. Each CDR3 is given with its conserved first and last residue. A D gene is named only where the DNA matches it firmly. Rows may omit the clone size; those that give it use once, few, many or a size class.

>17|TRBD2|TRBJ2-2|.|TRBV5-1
TGCGCCAGCAGCTCCGGACTAGCGGGGGCGAACACCGGGGAGCTGTTTTTT
CASSSGLAGANTGELFF
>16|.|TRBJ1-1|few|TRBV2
TGTGCCAGCAGTGTGGCTGCAGGGACCCAAAACACTGAAGCTTTCTTT
CASSVAAGTQNTEAFF
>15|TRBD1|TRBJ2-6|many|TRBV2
TGTGCCAGCAGTGTACAGGGGGCCGGGGCCAACGTCCTGACTTTC
CASSVQGAGANVLTF
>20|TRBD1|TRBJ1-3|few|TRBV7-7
TGTGCCAGCAGCCCTCCCTCGGACAGGGGAAATCATTACTCTGGAAACACCATATATTTT
CASSPPSDRGNHYSGNTIYF
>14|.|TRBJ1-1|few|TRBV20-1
TGCAGTGCCGCGGCATTTCGGGAGAACACTGAAGCTTTCTTT
CSAAAFRENTEAFF
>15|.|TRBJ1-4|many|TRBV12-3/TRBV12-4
TGTGCCAGCAGTTTAGGGAGGTCGACTAATGAAAAACTGTTTTTT
CASSLGRSTNEKLFF
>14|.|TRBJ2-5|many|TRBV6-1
TGTGCCAGCAGTGAAGGGACGGCCCAAGAGACCCAGTACTTC
CASSEGTAQETQYF
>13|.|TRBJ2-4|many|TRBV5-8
TGTGCCAGCAGCTTGGGGCCCAAAAACATTCAGTACTTC
CASSLGPKNIQYF
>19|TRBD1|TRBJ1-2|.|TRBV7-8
TGTGCCAGCAGCCTAAAGGTTGCGGGACAGGGTAGGAACGGCTATGGCTACACCTTC
CASSLKVAGQGRNGYGYTF
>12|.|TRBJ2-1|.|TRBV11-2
TGTGCCAGCAGCTTAGACAGACTAGAGCAGTTCTTC
CASSLDRLEQFF
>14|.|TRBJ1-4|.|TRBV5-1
TGCGCCAGCAGCTTGGCGGGGTCTAATGAAAAACTGTTTTTT
CASSLAGSNEKLFF
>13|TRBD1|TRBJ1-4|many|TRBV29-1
TGCAGCGTTGCGGAAGGGGGCAATGAAAAACTGTTTTTT
CSVAEGGNEKLFF
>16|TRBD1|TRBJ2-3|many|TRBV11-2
TGTGCCAGCAGCCCCAAATTGGACAGGGCAGGAGATACGCAGTATTTT
CASSPKLDRAGDTQYF
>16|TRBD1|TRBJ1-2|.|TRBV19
TGTGCCAGTACCCAAAGGGGGACAGGGGGTTTATATGGCTACACCTTC
CASTQRGTGGLYGYTF
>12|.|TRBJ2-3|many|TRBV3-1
TGTGCCAGCAGCCCAGGGATTTATACGCAGTATTTT
CASSPGIYTQYF
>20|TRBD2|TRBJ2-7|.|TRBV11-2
TGTGCCAGCAGCTTAGATTCGGCGTCTAGCGGGGGGCGAAGCTCCTACGAGCAGTACTTC
CASSLDSASSGGRSSYEQYF
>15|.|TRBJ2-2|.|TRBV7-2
TGTGCCAGCAGCTTACGCGTCAGGGGCGCCGGGGAGCTGTTTTTT
CASSLRVRGAGELFF
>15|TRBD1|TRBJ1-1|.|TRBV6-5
TGTGCCAGCAGCTCCTCGACAGGGAGAAGGACTGAAGCTTTCTTT
CASSSSTGRRTEAFF
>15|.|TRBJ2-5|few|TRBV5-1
TGCGCCAGCAGCTTATCGACGGTCCGACAAGAGACCCAGTACTTC
CASSLSTVRQETQYF
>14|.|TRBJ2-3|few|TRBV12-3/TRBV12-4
TGTGCCAGCAGTTTTCGGGCCAGCACAGATACGCAGTATTTT
CASSFRASTDTQYF
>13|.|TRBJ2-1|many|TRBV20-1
TGCAGTGCTAGAGTGGAGCTCTACAATGAGCAGTTCTTC
CSARVELYNEQFF
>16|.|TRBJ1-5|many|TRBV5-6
TGTGCCAGCAGCTCGCAAGGCCGGCTAGGCAATCAGCCCCAGCATTTT
CASSSQGRLGNQPQHF
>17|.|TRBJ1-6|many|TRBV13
TGTGCCAGCAGCTTACGCCAGGGCGGGTCCTATAATTCACCCCTCCACTTT
CASSLRQGGSYNSPLHF
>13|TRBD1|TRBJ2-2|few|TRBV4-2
TGTGCCAGCGGACAGGGTTACACCGGGGAGCTGTTTTTT
CASGQGYTGELFF
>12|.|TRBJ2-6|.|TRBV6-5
TGTGCCAGCAGTTCTGGGGCCAACGTCCTGACTTTC
CASSSGANVLTF
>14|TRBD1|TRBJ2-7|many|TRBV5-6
TGTGCCAGCAGCGGGGACAGGGGTGGTTACGAGCAGTACTTC
CASSGDRGGYEQYF
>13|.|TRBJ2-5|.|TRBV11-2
TGTGCCAGCAGCTTTCAAACAGAAGAGACCCAGTACTTC
CASSFQTEETQYF
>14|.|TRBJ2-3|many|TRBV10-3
TGTGCCATCAGTGAGTCCAGCAGTTCAGATACGCAGTATTTT
CAISESSSSDTQYF
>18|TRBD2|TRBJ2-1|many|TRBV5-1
TGCGCCAGCAGCTTGGGGTATTCCTTTGCGGGGGGAAACAATGAGCAGTTCTTC
CASSLGYSFAGGNNEQFF
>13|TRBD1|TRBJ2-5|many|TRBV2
TGTGCCAGCAGTGATGACAGGGTCGAGACCCAGTACTTC
CASSDDRVETQYF
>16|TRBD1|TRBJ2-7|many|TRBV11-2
TGTGCCAGCAGCTTATTTGGGACAGGGACCGAATACGAGCAGTACTTC
CASSLFGTGTEYEQYF
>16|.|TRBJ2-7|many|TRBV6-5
TGTGCCAGCAGTTACTCGTGGCCGATAAGCTCCTACGAGCAGTACTTC
CASSYSWPISSYEQYF
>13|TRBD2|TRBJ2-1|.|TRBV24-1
TGTGCCACCAGTGACAGCGGGGACAATGAGCAGTTCTTC
CATSDSGDNEQFF
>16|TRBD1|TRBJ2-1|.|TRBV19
TGTGCCAGTAGTATCCATGCCGGGACAGAGTACAATGAGCAGTTCTTC
CASSIHAGTEYNEQFF